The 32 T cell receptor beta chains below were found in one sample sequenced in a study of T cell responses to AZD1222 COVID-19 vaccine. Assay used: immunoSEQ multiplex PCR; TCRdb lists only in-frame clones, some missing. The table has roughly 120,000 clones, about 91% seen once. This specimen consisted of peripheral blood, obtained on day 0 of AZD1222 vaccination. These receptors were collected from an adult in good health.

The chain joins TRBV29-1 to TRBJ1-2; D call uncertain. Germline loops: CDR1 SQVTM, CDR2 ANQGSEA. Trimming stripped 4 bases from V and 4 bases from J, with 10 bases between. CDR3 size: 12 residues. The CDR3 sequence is CSVGGELYGYTF. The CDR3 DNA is TGCAGCGTTGGCGGGGAGCTCTATGGCTACACCTTC.

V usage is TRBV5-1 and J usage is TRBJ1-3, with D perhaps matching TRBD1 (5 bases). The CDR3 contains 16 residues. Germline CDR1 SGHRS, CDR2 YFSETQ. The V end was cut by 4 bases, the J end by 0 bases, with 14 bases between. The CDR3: CASSATAGSSGNTIYF. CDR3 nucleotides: TGCGCCAGCAGCGCGACCGCAGGGAGCTCTGGAAACACCATATATTTT.

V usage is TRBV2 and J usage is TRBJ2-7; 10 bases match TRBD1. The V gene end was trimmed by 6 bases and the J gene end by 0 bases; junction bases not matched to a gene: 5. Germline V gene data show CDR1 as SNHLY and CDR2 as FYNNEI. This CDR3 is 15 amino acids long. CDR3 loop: CASRGGQGSSYEQYF. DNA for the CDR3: TGTGCCAGCAGAGGGGGACAGGGGAGCTCCTACGAGCAGTACTTC. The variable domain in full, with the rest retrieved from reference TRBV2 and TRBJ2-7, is EPEVTQTPSHQVTQMGQEVILRCVPISNHLYFYWYRQILGQKVEFLVSFYNNEISEKSEIFDDQFSVERPDGSNFTLKIRSTKLEDSAMYFCASRGGQGSSYEQYFGPGTRLTVT.

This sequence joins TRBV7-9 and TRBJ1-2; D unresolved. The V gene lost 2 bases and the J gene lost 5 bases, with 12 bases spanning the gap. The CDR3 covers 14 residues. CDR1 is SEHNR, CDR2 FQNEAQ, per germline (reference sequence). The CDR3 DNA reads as TGTGCCAGCAGCTTAAGGGCGGGCCTATATGGCTACACCTTC. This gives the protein CASSLRAGLYGYTF.

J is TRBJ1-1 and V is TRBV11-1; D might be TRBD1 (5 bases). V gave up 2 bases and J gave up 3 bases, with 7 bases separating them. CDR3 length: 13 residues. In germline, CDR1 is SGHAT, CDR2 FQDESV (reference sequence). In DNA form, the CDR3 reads TGTGCCAGCAGCTTATCAGGGTACACTGAAGCTTTCTTT. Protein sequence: CASSLSGYTEAFF.

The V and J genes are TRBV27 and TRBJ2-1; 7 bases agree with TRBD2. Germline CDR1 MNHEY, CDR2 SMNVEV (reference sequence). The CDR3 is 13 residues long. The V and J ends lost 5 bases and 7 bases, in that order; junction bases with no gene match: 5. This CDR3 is CASSPAGLNEQFF. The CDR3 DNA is TGTGCCAGCAGTCCAGCGGGGCTAAATGAGCAGTTCTTC.

For the CDR3, the DNA is TGTGCCAGCAGCTTAGGGCCGACCTACGAGCAGTACTTC. This sequence encodes CASSLGPTYEQYF. This rearrangement joins TRBV13 to TRBJ2-7; D unresolved. Trimming removed 0 bases at V and 2 bases at J, with 5 bases between. Germline assignment: CDR1 PRHDT and CDR2 FYEKMQ (reference sequence). CDR3 length: 13 amino acids.

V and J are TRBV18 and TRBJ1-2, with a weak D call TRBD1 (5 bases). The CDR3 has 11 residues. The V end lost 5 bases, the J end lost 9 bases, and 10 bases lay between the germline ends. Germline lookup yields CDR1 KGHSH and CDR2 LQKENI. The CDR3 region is CASSIDRRYTF. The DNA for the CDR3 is TGTGCCAGCTCAATCGACAGACGCTACACCTTC.

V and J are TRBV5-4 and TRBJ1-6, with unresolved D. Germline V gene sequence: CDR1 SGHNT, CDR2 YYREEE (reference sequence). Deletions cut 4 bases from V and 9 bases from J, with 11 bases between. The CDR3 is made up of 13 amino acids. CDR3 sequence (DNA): TGTGCCAGCAGCGCCTCCCTCGGTTCACCCCTCCACTTT. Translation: CASSASLGSPLHF. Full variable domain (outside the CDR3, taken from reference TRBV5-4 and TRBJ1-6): ETGVTQSPTHLIKTRGQQVTLRCSSQSGHNTVSWYQQALGQGPQFIFQYYREEENGRGNFPPRFSGLQFPNYSSELNVNALELDDSALYLCASSASLGSPLHFGNGTRLTVT.

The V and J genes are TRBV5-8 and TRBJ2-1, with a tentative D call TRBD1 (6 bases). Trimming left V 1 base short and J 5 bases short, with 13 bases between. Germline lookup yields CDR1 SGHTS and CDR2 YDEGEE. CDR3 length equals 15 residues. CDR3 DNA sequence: TGTGCCAGCAGCTTGCCCCCTGGGGGCGACAATGAGCAGTTCTTC. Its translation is CASSLPPGGDNEQFF.

The CDR3 coding sequence is TGCGCCAGCAGCCAAGATAATGTCAGGGCGGGAGGGCCTAACAATGAGCAGTTCTTC. Its protein is CASSQDNVRAGGPNNEQFF. The J gene is TRBJ2-1, the V gene TRBV4-3; 9 bases fit TRBD2. The CDR3 runs to 19 residues. With V trimmed by 0 bases and J by 5 bases, 14 bases remained unmatched. From germline, CDR1 is LGHNA and CDR2 YSLEER.

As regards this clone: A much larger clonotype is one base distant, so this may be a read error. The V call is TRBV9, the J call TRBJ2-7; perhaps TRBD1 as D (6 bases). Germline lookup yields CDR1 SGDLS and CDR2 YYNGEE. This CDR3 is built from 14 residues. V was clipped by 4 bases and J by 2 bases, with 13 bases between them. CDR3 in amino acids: CASSPGNRAYEQYF. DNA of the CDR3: TGTGCCAGCAGCCCGGGGAACAGGGCCTACGAGCAGTACTTC.

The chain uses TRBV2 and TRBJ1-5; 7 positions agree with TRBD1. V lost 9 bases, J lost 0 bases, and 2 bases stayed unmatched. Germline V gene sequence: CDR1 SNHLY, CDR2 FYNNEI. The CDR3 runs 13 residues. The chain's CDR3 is CASQGVSNQPQHF. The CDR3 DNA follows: TGTGCCAGTCAGGGGGTTAGCAATCAGCCCCAGCATTTT.

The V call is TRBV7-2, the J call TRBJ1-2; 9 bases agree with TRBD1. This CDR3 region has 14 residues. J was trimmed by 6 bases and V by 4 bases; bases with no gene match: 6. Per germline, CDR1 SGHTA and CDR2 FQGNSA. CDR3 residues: CASSSRQGDNGYTF. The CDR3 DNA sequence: TGTGCCAGCAGCTCCCGACAGGGGGACAATGGCTACACCTTC.

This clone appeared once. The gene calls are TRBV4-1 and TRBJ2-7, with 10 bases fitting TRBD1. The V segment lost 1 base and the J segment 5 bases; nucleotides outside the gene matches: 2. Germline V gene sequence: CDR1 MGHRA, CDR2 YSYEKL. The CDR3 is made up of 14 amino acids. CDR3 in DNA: TGCGCCAGCAGCCAAGGACAGGGGGCTGACGAGCAGTACTTC. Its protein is CASSQGQGADEQYF.

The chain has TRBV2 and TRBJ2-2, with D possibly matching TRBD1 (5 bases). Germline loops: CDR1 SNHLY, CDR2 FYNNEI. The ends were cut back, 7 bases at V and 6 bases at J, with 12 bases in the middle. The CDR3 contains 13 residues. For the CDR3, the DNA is TGTGCCAGCAAGAAGGGGCCCGCCGGGGAGCTGTTTTTT. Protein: CASKKGPAGELFF.

The CDR3 is CASSSTGGRTDTQYF. The CDR3 DNA reads as TGTGCCAGCAGTTCGACAGGGGGCCGCACAGATACGCAGTATTTT. The rearrangement uses TRBV5-8 and TRBJ2-3; 10 nucleotides align to TRBD1. From germline, CDR1 is SGHTS and CDR2 YDEGEE. Unmatched junction bases numbered 4, after V lost 5 bases and J lost 1 base. The CDR3 has 15 residues.

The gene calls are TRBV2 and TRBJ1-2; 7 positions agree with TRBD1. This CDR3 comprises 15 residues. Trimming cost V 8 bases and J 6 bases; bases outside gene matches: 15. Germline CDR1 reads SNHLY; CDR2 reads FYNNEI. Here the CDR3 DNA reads TGTGCCAGCGGGGAAGACAGGGCGAAGAGAAATGGCTACACCTTC. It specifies CASGEDRAKRNGYTF.

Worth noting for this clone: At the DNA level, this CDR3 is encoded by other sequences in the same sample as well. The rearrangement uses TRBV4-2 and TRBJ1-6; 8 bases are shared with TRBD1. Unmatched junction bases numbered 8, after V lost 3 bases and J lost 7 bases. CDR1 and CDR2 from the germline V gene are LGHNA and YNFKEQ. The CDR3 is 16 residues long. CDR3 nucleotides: TGTGCCAGCAGCCAGGGGACCGGGACAGGAAATTCACCCCTCCACTTT. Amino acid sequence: CASSQGTGTGNSPLHF.

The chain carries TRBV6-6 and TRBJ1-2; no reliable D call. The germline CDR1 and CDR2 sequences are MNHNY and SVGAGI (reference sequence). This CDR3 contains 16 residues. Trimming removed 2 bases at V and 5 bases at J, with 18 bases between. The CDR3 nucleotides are TGTGCCAGCAGTTACCATCCAAGCGCGCCGCTATATGGCTACACCTTC. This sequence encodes CASSYHPSAPLYGYTF.

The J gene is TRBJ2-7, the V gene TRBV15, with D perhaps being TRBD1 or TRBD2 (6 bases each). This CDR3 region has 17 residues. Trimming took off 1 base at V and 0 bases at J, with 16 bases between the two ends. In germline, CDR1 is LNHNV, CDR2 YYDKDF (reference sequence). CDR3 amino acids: CATSRVTGAGFSYEQYF. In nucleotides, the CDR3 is TGTGCCACCAGCAGAGTTACGGGGGCTGGCTTCTCCTACGAGCAGTACTTC. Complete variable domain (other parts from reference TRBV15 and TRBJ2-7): DAMVIQNPRYQVTQFGKPVTLSCSQTLNHNVMYWYQQKSSQAPKLLFHYYDKDFNNEADTPDNFQSRRPNTSFCFLDIRSPGLGDTAMYLCATSRVTGAGFSYEQYFGPGTRLTVT.

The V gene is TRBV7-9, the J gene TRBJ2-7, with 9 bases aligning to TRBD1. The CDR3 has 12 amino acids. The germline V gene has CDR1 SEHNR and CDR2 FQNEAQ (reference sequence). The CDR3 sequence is CATQGADYEQYF. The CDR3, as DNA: TGTGCAACACAGGGGGCGGACTACGAGCAGTACTTC.

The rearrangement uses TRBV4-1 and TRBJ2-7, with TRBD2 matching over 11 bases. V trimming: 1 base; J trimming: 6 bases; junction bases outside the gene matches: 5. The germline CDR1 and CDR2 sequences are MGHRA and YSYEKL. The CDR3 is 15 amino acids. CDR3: CASSQVLAGGREQYF. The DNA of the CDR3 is TGCGCCAGCAGCCAAGTCCTAGCGGGAGGACGCGAGCAGTACTTC.

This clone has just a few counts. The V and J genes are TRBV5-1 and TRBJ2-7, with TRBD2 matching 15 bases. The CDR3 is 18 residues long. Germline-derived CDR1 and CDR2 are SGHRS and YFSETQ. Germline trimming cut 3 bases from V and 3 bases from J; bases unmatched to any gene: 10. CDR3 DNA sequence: TGCGCCAGCAGCTGGGGACTAGCGGGAGGACCGGCACTCTACGAGCAGTACTTC. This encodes CASSWGLAGGPALYEQYF.

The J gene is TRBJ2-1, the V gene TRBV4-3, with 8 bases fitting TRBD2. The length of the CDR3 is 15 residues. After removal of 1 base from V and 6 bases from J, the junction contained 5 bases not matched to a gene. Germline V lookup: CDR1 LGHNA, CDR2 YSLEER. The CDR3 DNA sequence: TGCGCCAGCAGCCAAGGGACGGGAGGGTTCAATGAGCAGTTCTTC. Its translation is CASSQGTGGFNEQFF.

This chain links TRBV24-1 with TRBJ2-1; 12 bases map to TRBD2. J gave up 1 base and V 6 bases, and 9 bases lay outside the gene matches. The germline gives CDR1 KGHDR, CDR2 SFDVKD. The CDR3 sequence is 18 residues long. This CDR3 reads CATSPTSGRRTSYNEQFF. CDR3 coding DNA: TGTGCCACCAGTCCTACTAGCGGGAGGCGGACGTCCTACAATGAGCAGTTCTTC.

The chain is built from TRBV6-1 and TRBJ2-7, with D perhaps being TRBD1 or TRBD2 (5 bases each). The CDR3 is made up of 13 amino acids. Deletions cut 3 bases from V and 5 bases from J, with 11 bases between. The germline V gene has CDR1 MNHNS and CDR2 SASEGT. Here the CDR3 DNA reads TGTGCCAGCAGTGACCTTCTGGGGGACGAGCAGTACTTC. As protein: CASSDLLGDEQYF.

CDR3 DNA: TGTGCCAGCAGCGTAGGGGGTCACAATGAGCAGTTCTTC. This sequence encodes CASSVGGHNEQFF. The chain employs TRBV9 and TRBJ2-1; D unclear. Trimming removed 0 bases at V and 5 bases at J, with 6 bases between. Germline CDR1 reads SGDLS; CDR2 reads YYNGEE. This CDR3 comprises 13 residues.

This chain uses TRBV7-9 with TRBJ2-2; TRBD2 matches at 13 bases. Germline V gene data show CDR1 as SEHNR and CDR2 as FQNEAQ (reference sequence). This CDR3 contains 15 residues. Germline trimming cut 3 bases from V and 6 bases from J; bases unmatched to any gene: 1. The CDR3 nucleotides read TGTGCCAGCAGCTTCGGACTAGCGGGAGCCGGGGAGCTGTTTTTT. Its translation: CASSFGLAGAGELFF.

The DNA of the CDR3 is TGTGCCAGCAGTGTCCTAGGGGGATACAATGAGCAGTTCTTC. Translation: CASSVLGGYNEQFF. J is TRBJ2-1 and V is TRBV2, with D possibly matching TRBD1 (6 bases). V gave up 4 bases and J gave up 4 bases, with 11 bases separating them. Germline V gene sequence: CDR1 SNHLY, CDR2 FYNNEI. This CDR3 has 14 amino acids.

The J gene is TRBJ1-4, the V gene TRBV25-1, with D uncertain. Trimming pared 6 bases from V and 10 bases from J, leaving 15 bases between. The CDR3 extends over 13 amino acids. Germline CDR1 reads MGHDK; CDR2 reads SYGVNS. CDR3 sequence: CASRREWEAKLFF. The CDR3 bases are TGTGCCAGCAGACGTGAATGGGAGGCAAAACTGTTTTTT.

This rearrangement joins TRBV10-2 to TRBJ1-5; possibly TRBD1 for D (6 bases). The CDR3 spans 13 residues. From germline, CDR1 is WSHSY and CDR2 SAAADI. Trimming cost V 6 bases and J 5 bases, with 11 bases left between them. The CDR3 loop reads CASRKDSDQPQHF. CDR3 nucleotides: TGCGCCAGCAGGAAGGACAGCGATCAGCCCCAGCATTTT.